This T cell receptor (beta chain) originates from a study of early T cells in non-severe SARS-CoV-2 infection. Germline lookup yields CDR1 SGHAT and CDR2 FQDESV (reference sequence). The CDR3 spans 16 residues. Unmatched junction bases numbered 5, after V lost 0 bases and J lost 4 bases. TCRdb processed the 5' RACE reads anew with MiXCR; each CDR3 protein has one entry. The sample has about 100,000 distinct CDR3 sequences, 11% seen once; the top ten hold more than 6.5%. Sequencing used whole blood. The sequence derives from an adult who was a healthcare worker with PCR-confirmed SARS-CoV-2 infection or an uninfected control (not recorded which). The J gene is TRBJ2-5, the V gene TRBV11-1, with 10 bases aligning to TRBD1. The CDR3: CASSLARTGGGETQYF. Written as DNA, the CDR3 is TGTGCCAGCAGCTTAGCGCGGACAGGGGGTGGAGAGACCCAGTACTTC. Variable domain in full (rest from reference TRBV11-1 and TRBJ2-5): EAEVAQSPRYKITEKSQAVAFWCDPISGHATLYWYRQILGQGPELLVQFQDESVVDDSQLPKDRFSAERLKGVDSTLKIQPAELGDSAMYLCASSLARTGGGETQYFGPGTRLLVL.